Given below is one T cell receptor (beta chain) in context. The antigen remains undetermined. This sample was included in a study of T cell responses to AZD1222 COVID-19 vaccine. Study findings and constraints: CD4 TCRs linked to vaccination spanned spike, dominating at 160-218 and 743-854.

Sequenced by immunoSEQ multiplex PCR; TCRdb stores in-frame clones only, minus some. The table shows 150,000 to 200,000 clones, with approximately 94% occurring only once. The V gene lost 3 bases and the J gene lost 7 bases, with 9 bases spanning the gap. This CDR3 has 12 amino acids. Germline V gene lookup returns CDR1 MDHEN and CDR2 SYDVKM. This clonotype was obtained from an adult in good health. This specimen was peripheral blood, taken on day 0 of AZD1222 vaccination. This rearrangement joins TRBV28 to TRBJ1-2, with a tentative D call TRBD1 (5 bases). For the CDR3, the DNA is TGTGCCAGCAGTTTGGCAGGGAGTGGCTACACCTTC. Translating it yields CASSLAGSGYTF.